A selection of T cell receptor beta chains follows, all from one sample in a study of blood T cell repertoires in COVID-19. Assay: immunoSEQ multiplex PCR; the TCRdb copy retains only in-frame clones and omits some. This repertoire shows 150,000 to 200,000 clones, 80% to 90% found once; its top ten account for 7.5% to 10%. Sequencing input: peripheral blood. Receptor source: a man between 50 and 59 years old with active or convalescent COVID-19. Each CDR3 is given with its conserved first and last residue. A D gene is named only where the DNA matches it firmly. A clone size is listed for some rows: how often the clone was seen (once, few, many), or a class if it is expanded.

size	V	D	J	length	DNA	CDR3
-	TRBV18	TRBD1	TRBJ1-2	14	TGTGCCAGCTCACCAGGACAGGCTAACTATGGCTACACCTTC	CASSPGQANYGYTF
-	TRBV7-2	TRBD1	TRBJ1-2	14	TGTGCCAGCAGCACAAGACAGGGGACGGGCGGCTACACCTTC	CASSTRQGTGGYTF
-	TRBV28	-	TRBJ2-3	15	TGTGCCAGCAGTTTTTGGGGGGAATCCACAGATACGCAGTATTTT	CASSFWGESTDTQYF
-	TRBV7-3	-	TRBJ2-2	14	TGTGCCAGCAGCCCACAGGGCAGCACCGGGGAGCTGTTTTTT	CASSPQGSTGELFF
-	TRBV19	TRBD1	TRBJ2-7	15	TGTGCCAGTAGTAATTGGGGAAGACAGGGCCACGAGCAGTACTTC	CASSNWGRQGHEQYF
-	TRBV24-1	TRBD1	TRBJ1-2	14	TGTGCCACCAGTGAAACAGGGGGCCTCTATGGCTACACCTTC	CATSETGGLYGYTF
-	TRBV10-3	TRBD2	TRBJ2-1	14	TGTGCCATCAGGTCTAGCGGCTCCTACAATGAGCAGTTCTTC	CAIRSSGSYNEQFF
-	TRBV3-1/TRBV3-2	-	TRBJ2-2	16	TGTGCCAGCAGCCCGCCCCGGGGGAGAGGGACCGGGGAGCTGTTTTTT	CASSPPRGRGTGELFF
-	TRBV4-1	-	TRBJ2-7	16	TGCGCCAGCAGCCACCGCGGGACTTCGAATACCTACGAGCAGTACTTC	CASSHRGTSNTYEQYF
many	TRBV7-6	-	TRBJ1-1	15	TGTGCCAGCAGCTTAGCGCAGGGAGGCGGCACTGAAGCTTTCTTT	CASSLAQGGGTEAFF
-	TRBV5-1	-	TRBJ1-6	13	TGCGCCAGCAGCCAGGATTCAAATTCACCCCTCCACTTT	CASSQDSNSPLHF
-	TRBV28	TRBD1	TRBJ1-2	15	TGTGCCAGCAGGTCCCGGGACAGGGAATACTATGGCTACACCTTC	CASRSRDREYYGYTF
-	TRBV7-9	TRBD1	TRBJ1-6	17	TGTGCCAGCAGCGCTCAGGGGGGCAGACAGCAAGATTCACCCCTCCACTTT	CASSAQGGRQQDSPLHF
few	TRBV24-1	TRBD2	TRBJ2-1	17	TGTGCCACCAGTGATTCTACTAGCGCCAATGCCTACAATGAGCAGTTCTTC	CATSDSTSANAYNEQFF
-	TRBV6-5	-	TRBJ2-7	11	TGTGCCAGCATCCAGAACTACGAGCAGTACTTC	CASIQNYEQYF
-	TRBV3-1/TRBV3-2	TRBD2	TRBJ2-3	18	TGTGCCAGCAGCCAAGATCACTTGCTAGCGGGGGGGTCAGATACGCAGTATTTT	CASSQDHLLAGGSDTQYF
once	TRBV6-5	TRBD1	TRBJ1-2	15	TGTGCCAGCAGTTACTCGTCAGGGGGCGGCTATGGCTACACCTTC	CASSYSSGGGYGYTF
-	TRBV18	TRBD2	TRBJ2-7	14	TGTGCCAGCTCACCGGACGCGGGGGGGAACGAGCAGTACTTC	CASSPDAGGNEQYF
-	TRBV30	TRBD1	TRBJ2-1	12	TGTGCCTGGAGTAGAGGACAGGGGATGACGGTCTTC	CAWSRGQGMTVF
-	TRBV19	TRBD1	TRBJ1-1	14	TGTGCCACCTTATCTATAAGGACAGGGGATAAAGCTTTCTTT	CATLSIRTGDKAFF
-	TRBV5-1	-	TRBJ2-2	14	TGCGCCAGCAACCTAGCTGAAGGGATCGGGGAGCTGTTTTTT	CASNLAEGIGELFF
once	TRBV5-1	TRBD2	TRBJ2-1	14	TGCGCCAGCAGCAGTAGCGGGGGGTTCAATGAGCAGTTCTTC	CASSSSGGFNEQFF
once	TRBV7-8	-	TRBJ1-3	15	TGTGCCAGCAGCCGAGGACAGTTCTCTGGAAACACCATATATTTT	CASSRGQFSGNTIYF
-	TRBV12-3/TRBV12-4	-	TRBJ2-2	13	TGTGCCAGCAGCTTCCCGGGGACCGGGGAGCTGTTTTTT	CASSFPGTGELFF
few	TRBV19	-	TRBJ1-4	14	TGTGCCAGTAGTATACAGGGTTTTAGTGAAAAACTGTTTTTT	CASSIQGFSEKLFF
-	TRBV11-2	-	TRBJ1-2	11	TGTGCCAGCAGCGTCGGGGACTGGTACACCTTC	CASSVGDWYTF
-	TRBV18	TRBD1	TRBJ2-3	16	TGTGCCAGCTCACCAAGGGACAGAACTTACACAGATACGCAGTATTTT	CASSPRDRTYTDTQYF
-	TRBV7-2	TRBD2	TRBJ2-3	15	TGTGCCAGCAGCTTGTTGGGACTAGCCACAGATACGCAGTATTTT	CASSLLGLATDTQYF
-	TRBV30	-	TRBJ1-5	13	TGTGCCTGGAGGGCAGGGAGCAATCAGCCCCAGCATTTT	CAWRAGSNQPQHF
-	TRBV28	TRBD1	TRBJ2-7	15	TGTGCCAGCAGTGGCCGGGACAGGGGATACTACGAGCAGTACTTC	CASSGRDRGYYEQYF
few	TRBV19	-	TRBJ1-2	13	TGTGCCAGTACCCGCGGACAGTACTATGGCTACACCTTC	CASTRGQYYGYTF
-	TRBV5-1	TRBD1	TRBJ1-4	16	TGCGCCAGCAGCTTGGGGACAGGGCCAACTAATGAAAAACTGTTTTTT	CASSLGTGPTNEKLFF
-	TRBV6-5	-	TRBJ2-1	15	TGTGCCAGCAGTTACCGGGATATCTCCTACAATGAGCAGTTCTTC	CASSYRDISYNEQFF
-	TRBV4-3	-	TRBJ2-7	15	TGCGCCAGCAGCCAGGATAGGACAGCCTCCTACGAGCAGTACTTC	CASSQDRTASYEQYF
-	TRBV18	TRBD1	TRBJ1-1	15	TGTGCCAGCTCACTCCGACAGGGGAGATACACTGAAGCTTTCTTT	CASSLRQGRYTEAFF
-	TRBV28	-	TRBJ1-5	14	TGTGCCAGCACCCTTGGGGGGGGGCTGCGGCCCCAGCATTTT	CASTLGGGLRPQHF
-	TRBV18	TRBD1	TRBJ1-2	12	TGTGCCAGCTCACCTTGGACAGGGGCATTACCCTTC	CASSPWTGALPF
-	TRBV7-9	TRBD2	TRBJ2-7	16	TGTGCCAGCAGCTTAGGGACTAGCGGGAGTCGCAACGAGCAGTACTTC	CASSLGTSGSRNEQYF
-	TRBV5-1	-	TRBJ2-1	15	TGCGCCAGCAGCCCCCAGACAGGCTCCTACAATGAGCAGTTCTTC	CASSPQTGSYNEQFF